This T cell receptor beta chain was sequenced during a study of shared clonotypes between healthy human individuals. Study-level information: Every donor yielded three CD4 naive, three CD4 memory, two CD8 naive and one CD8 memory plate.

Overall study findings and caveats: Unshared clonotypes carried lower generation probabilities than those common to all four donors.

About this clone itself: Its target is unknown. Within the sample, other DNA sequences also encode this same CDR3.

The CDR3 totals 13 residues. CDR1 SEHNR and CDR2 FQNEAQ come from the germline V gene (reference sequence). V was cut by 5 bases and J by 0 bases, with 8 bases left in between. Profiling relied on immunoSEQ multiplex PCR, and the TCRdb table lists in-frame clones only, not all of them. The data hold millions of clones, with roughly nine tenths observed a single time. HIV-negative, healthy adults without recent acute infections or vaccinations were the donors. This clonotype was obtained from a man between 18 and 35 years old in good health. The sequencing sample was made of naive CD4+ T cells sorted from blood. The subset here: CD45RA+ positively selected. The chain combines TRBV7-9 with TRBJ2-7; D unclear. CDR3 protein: CASSSAGSYEQYF. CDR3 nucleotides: TGTGCCAGCAGCAGCGCTGGCTCCTACGAGCAGTACTTC.